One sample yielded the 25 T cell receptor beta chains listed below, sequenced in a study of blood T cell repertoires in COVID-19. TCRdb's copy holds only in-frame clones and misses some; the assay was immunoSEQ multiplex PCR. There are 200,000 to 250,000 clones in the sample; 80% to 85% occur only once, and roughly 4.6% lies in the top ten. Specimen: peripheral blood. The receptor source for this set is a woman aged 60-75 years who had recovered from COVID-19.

The DNA of the CDR3 is TGTGCCAGCAGCGTACGAGATGCAGATACGCAGTATTTT. It yields the protein CASSVRDADTQYF. V is TRBV9 and J is TRBJ2-3; D is unresolved. V was trimmed by 1 base and J by 4 bases, leaving 7 bases between them. There are 13 residues in the CDR3. The germline CDR1 and CDR2 sequences are SGDLS and YYNGEE.

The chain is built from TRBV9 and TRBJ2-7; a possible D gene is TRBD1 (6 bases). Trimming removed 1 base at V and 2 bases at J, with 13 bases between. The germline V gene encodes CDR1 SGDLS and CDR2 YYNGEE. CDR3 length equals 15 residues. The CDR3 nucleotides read TGTGCCAGCAGCGTATCGTGGGGGCATGCCTACGAGCAGTACTTC. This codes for CASSVSWGHAYEQYF.

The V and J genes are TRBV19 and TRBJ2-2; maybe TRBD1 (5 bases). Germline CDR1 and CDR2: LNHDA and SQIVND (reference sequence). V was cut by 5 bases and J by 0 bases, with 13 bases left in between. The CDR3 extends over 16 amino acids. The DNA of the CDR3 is TGTGCCAGTAGTGCCAGACGGACAACGAACACCGGGGAGCTGTTTTTT. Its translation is CASSARRTTNTGELFF.

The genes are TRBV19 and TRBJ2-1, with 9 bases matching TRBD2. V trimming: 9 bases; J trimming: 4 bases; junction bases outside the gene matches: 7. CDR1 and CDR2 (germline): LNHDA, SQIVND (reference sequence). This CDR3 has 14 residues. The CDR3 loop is CASMTSGLYNEQFF. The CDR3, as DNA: TGTGCCAGCATGACTAGCGGACTTTACAATGAGCAGTTCTTC.

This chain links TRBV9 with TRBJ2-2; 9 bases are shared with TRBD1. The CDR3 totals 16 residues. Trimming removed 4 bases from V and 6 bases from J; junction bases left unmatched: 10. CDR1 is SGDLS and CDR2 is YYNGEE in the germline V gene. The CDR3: CASSPRAGTGSGELFF. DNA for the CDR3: TGTGCCAGCAGCCCCCGAGCTGGGACAGGGTCCGGGGAGCTGTTTTTT.

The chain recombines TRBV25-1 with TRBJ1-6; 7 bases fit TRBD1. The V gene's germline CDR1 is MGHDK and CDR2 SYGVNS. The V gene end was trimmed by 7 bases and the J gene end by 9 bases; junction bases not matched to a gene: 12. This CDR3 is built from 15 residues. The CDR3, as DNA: TGTGCCAGCACTATTACAGGGGCTGCGGGTTCACCCCTCCACTTT. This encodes CASTITGAAGSPLHF.

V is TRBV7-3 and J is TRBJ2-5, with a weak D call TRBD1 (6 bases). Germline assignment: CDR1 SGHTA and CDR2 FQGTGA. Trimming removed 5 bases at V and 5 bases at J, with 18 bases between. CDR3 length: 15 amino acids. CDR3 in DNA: TGTGCCAGCAGCCCTTCGGACAGTAGAGGGGAGACCCAGTACTTC. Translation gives CASSPSDSRGETQYF.

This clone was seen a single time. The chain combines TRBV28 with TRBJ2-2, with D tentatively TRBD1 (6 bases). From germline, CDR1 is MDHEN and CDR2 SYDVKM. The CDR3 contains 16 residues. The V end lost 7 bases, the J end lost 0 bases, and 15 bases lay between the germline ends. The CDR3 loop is CASTTGSQPNTGELFF. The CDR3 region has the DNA TGTGCCAGCACCACAGGGTCACAGCCGAACACCGGGGAGCTGTTTTTT.

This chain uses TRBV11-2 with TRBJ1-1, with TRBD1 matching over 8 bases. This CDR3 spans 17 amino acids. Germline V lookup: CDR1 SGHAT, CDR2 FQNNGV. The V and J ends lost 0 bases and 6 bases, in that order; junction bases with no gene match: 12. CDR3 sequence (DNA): TGTGCCAGCAGCTTAGATCTTAGAAAGGACAGGGACGCTGAAGCTTTCTTT. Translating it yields CASSLDLRKDRDAEAFF.

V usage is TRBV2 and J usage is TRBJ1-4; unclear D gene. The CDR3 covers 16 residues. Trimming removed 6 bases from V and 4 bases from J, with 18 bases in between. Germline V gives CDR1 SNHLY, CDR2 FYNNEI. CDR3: CASSTFPEIINEKLFF. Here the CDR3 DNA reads TGTGCCAGCAGCACTTTTCCGGAGATCATTAATGAAAAACTGTTTTTT.

The CDR3 is CASSRPGLGQETQYF. The CDR3 nucleotides are TGTGCCAGCAGCCGCCCGGGACTAGGGCAAGAGACCCAGTACTTC. V gene TRBV6-2 or TRBV6-3 combines with J gene TRBJ2-5, with 8 bases matching TRBD2. There are 15 residues in the CDR3. V lost 6 bases, J lost 2 bases, and 8 bases stayed unmatched. CDR1 is MNHEY and CDR2 is SVGEGT in the germline V gene.

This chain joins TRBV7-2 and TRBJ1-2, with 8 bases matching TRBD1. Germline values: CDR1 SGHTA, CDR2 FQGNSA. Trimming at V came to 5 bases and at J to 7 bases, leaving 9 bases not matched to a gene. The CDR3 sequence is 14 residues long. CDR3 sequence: CASSGRGLGGGYTF. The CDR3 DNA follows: TGTGCCAGCAGCGGCAGGGGGCTCGGAGGTGGCTACACCTTC.

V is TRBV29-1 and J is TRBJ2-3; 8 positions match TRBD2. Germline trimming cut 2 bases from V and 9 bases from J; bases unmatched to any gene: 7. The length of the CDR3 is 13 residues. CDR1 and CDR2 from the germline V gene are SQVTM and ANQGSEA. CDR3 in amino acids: CSVERGGRGTQYF. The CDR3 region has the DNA TGCAGCGTTGAACGGGGGGGCCGCGGAACGCAGTATTTT.

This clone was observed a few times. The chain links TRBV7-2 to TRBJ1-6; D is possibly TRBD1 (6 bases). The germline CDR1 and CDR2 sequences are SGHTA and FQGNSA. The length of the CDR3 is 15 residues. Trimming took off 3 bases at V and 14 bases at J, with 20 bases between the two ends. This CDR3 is CASSLAGQPSFTLHF. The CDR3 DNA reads TGTGCCAGCAGCTTGGCCGGACAGCCCTCATTCACCCTCCACTTT.

This CDR3 is CATSRGQGATFQEAFF. The CDR3 DNA is TGTGCCACCAGCAGAGGACAGGGGGCCACTTTCCAGGAAGCTTTCTTT. The chain couples TRBV15 to TRBJ1-1, with 10 bases matching TRBD1. V lost 1 base to trimming and J lost 8 bases; unmatched junction nucleotides: 10. The CDR3 totals 16 residues. The V gene's germline CDR1 is LNHNV and CDR2 YYDKDF (reference sequence).

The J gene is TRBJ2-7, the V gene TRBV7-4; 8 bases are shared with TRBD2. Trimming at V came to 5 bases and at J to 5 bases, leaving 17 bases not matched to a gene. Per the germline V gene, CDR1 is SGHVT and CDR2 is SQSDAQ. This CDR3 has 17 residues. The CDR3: CASSHKNPLAEFDEQYF. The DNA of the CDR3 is TGTGCCAGCAGCCACAAGAACCCACTAGCGGAATTCGACGAGCAGTACTTC.

For the CDR3, the DNA is TGTGCCAGCAGCCAGGGACAGGGAAGGGGGAACACTGAAGCTTTCTTT. This gives the protein CASSQGQGRGNTEAFF. V gene TRBV11-2 combines with J gene TRBJ1-1; 9 nucleotides line up with TRBD1. From germline, CDR1 is SGHAT and CDR2 FQNNGV. The J segment lost 1 base and the V segment lost 5 bases, leaving 8 bases of the junction unmatched. This CDR3 has 16 amino acids.

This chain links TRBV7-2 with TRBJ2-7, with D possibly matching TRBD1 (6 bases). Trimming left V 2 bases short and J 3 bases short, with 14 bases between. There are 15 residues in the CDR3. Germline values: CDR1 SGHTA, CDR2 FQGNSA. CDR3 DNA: TGTGCCAGCAGCTTAAGTAGGGGGAGAGGCTACGAGCAGTACTTC. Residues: CASSLSRGRGYEQYF.

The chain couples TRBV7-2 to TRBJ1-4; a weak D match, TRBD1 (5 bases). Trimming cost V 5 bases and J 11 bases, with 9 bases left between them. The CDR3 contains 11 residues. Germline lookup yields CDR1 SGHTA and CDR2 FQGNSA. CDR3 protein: CASSPGGKLFF. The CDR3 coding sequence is TGTGCCAGCAGCCCCGGGGGGAAACTGTTTTTT.

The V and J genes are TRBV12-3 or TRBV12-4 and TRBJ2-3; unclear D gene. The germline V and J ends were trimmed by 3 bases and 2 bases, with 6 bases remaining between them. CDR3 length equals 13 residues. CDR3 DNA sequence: TGTGCCAGCAGTTTCCCAGACACAGATACGCAGTATTTT. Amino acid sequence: CASSFPDTDTQYF.

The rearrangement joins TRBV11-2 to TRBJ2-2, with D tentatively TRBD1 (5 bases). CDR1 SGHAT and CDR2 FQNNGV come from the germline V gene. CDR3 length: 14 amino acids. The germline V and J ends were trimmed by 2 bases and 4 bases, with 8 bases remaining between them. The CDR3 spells CASSLRQTTGELFF. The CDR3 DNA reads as TGTGCCAGCAGCTTACGACAGACCACCGGGGAGCTGTTTTTT.

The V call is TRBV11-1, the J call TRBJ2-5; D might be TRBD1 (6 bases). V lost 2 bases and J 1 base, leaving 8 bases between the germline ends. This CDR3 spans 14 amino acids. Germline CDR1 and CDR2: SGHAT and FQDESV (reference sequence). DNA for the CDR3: TGTGCCAGCAGCTTACGGGACATCCAAGAGACCCAGTACTTC. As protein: CASSLRDIQETQYF.

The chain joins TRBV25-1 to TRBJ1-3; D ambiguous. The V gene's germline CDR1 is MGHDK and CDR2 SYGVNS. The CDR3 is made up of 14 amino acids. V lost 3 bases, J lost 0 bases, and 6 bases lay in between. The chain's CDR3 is CASSDRYSGNTIYF. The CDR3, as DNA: TGTGCCAGCAGTGACAGGTACTCTGGAAACACCATATATTTT.

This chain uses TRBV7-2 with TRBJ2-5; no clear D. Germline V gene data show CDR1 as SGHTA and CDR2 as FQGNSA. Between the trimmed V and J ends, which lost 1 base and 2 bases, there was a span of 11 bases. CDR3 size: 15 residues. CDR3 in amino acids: CASSLGGRIQETQYF. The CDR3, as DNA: TGTGCCAGCAGCTTAGGAGGAAGGATTCAAGAGACCCAGTACTTC.

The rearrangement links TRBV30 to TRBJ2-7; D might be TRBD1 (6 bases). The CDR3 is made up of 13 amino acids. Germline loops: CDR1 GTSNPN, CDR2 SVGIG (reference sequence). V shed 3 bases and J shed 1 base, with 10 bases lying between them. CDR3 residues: CAWSGQGSYEQYF. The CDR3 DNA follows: TGTGCCTGGAGCGGTCAGGGGTCCTACGAGCAGTACTTC.